This T cell receptor (beta chain) was profiled in a study of human versus mouse CDR3 diversity and MHC coevolution. The study, taken as a whole, reports: Human T cells underwent selection on six different MHC II alleles. iCHAO1 estimated the human TCR beta repertoire at roughly 1.5 million clonotypes.

In the case of this clone: Antigen specificity is unknown.

TCRdb's copy holds only in-frame clones and misses some; the assay was immunoSEQ multiplex PCR. The profile shows some 60,000 clones, approximately 94% of them singletons. Material for sequencing was naive CD4+ T cells from blood. Subset noted: CD45RO-negative CD62L-positive naive CD4 T cells. The sequence derives from a person between 55 and 69 years old in good health.

CDR3 coding DNA: TGTGCCAGCAGCTTAAGGGCAGGGAACTACGAGCAGTACTTC. This sequence encodes CASSLRAGNYEQYF. This chain uses TRBV7-3 with TRBJ2-7, with D tentatively TRBD1 (5 bases). This CDR3 has 14 amino acids. Deletions cut 1 base from V and 3 bases from J, with 10 bases between. The germline gives CDR1 SGHTA, CDR2 FQGTGA.